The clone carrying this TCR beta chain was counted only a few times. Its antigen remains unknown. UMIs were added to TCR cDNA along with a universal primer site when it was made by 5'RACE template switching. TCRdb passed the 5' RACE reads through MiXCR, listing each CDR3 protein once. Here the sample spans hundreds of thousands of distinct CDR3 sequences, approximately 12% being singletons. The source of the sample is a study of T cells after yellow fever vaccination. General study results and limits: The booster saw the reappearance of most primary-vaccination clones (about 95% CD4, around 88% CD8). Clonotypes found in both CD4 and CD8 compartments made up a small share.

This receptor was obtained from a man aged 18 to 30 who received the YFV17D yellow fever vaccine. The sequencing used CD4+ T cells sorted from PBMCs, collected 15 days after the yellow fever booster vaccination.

The CDR3 nucleotides are TGTGCCAGCAGCTTAGTTGCAGCCCCAGAGACCCAGTACTTC. Translation gives CASSLVAAPETQYF. The chain recombines TRBV7-2 with TRBJ2-5; no clear D gene. The V gene lost 1 base and the J gene lost 4 bases, with 10 bases spanning the gap. CDR1 and CDR2 from the germline V gene are SGHTA and FQGNSA. This CDR3 is 14 amino acids long. The full variable domain, with the rest looked up from reference TRBV7-2 and TRBJ2-5, is GAGVSQSPSNKVTEKGKDVELRCDPISGHTALYWYRQSLGQGLEFLIYFQGNSAPDKSGLPSDRFSAERTGGSVSTLTIQRTQQEDSAVYLCASSLVAAPETQYFGPGTRLLVL.